A single sample gave rise to the 14 T cell receptor beta chains below, sequenced in a study of blood T cell repertoires in COVID-19. Sequencing was performed with immunoSEQ multiplex PCR; in TCRdb, only in-frame clones are kept and a portion is missing. The sample lists approximately 40,000 clones; about 88% were seen once. The sequenced sample was peripheral blood. These receptors all come from a human donor in a cohort sampled during active COVID-19.

This chain links TRBV29-1 with TRBJ2-3, with D perhaps TRBD1 (5 bases). The germline gives CDR1 SQVTM, CDR2 ANQGSEA. The V end lost 7 bases, the J end lost 3 bases, and 14 bases lay between the germline ends. CDR3 length: 13 residues. As DNA, the CDR3 is TGCAGCGGCGTCAGGGCTGGAACAGATACGCAGTATTTT. Translation gives CSGVRAGTDTQYF.

The rearrangement uses TRBV5-1 and TRBJ1-2, with D tentatively TRBD1 (6 bases). This CDR3 region has 15 residues. The germline gives CDR1 SGHRS, CDR2 YFSETQ. V lost 0 bases, J lost 8 bases, and 17 bases lay in between. In nucleotides, the CDR3 is TGCGCCAGCAGCTTGGAACAGGGCATAGTTAACGGCTACACCTTC. Protein sequence: CASSLEQGIVNGYTF.

This chain links TRBV4-1 with TRBJ2-5; 7 bases are shared with TRBD2. Germline CDR1 and CDR2: MGHRA and YSYEKL. CDR3 length equals 15 residues. Trimming cost V 2 bases and J 3 bases; bases outside gene matches: 6. Written as DNA, the CDR3 is TGCGCCAGCAGCCAACTGGGGGGGGATGAAGAGACCCAGTACTTC. Its protein is CASSQLGGDEETQYF.

The chain joins TRBV24-1 to TRBJ1-5, with D tentatively TRBD1 (5 bases). CDR3 length: 14 amino acids. V was pared by 4 bases and J by 7 bases, with 13 bases between. The germline V gene has CDR1 KGHDR and CDR2 SFDVKD. CDR3 sequence: CATSEAGPPQPQHF. CDR3 bases: TGTGCCACCAGTGAGGCGGGACCGCCCCAGCCCCAGCATTTT.

This clone has only a few counts. CDR3 sequence reads: CASSLIWDREAFF. CDR3 in DNA: TGTGCCAGCAGTTTAATTTGGGACAGGGAAGCTTTCTTT. The V and J genes are TRBV28 and TRBJ1-1; 8 bases fit TRBD1. Germline assignment: CDR1 MDHEN and CDR2 SYDVKM. Germline trimming cut 2 bases from V and 8 bases from J; bases unmatched to any gene: 4. The CDR3 length is 13 residues.

In its sample, this clone was seen once. V is TRBV5-1 and J is TRBJ1-6; 9 bases are a match to TRBD1. The CDR3 has 15 residues. V was clipped by 4 bases and J by 11 bases; unmatched bases: 10. The germline CDR1 and CDR2 sequences are SGHRS and YFSETQ. CDR3 amino acids: CASSPTPGQGAPLHF. As DNA, the CDR3 is TGCGCCAGCAGCCCCACTCCGGGACAGGGAGCACCCCTCCACTTT.

This clone was counted once. V and J are TRBV2 and TRBJ1-1, with no clear D. The length of the CDR3 is 15 residues. Germline V gene lookup returns CDR1 SNHLY and CDR2 FYNNEI. V shed 6 bases and J shed 1 base, with 15 bases lying between them. CDR3 sequence (DNA): TGTGCCAGCAGCGGGTCGGCGGATAGGAACACTGAAGCTTTCTTT. Protein sequence: CASSGSADRNTEAFF.

DNA of the CDR3: TGCGCCAGCAGCCAAGAGGGGACTAGCGGCCGGGGCACAGATACGCAGTATTTT. Translation: CASSQEGTSGRGTDTQYF. V and J are TRBV4-3 and TRBJ2-3; 11 bases agree with TRBD2. Trimming at V came to 0 bases and at J to 1 base, leaving 6 bases not matched to a gene. Germline CDR1 and CDR2: LGHNA and YSLEER. This CDR3 spans 18 amino acids.

The chain employs TRBV28 and TRBJ1-6; D uncertain. In germline, CDR1 is MDHEN, CDR2 SYDVKM. The V and J ends lost 3 bases and 7 bases respectively, with 16 bases between them. This CDR3 has 16 residues. DNA for the CDR3: TGTGCCAGCAGTTTGGTGCGGGTCAGCCGAAATTCACCCCTCCACTTT. This codes for CASSLVRVSRNSPLHF.

V usage is TRBV3-1 (or the pseudogene TRBV3-2) and J usage is TRBJ2-5; 7 bases match TRBD2. Per the germline V gene, CDR1 is LGHDT and CDR2 is YNNKEL (reference sequence). This CDR3 contains 16 residues. V was clipped by 1 base and J by 4 bases; unmatched bases: 9. As DNA, the CDR3 is TGTGCCAGCAGCCAAGGATGGGGCGGGGGATTAGAGACCCAGTACTTC. Translating it yields CASSQGWGGGLETQYF.

The chain couples TRBV28 to TRBJ2-3, with 7 bases aligning to TRBD1. CDR3 length equals 15 residues. V lost 0 bases, J lost 6 bases, and 6 bases stayed unmatched. Per germline, CDR1 MDHEN and CDR2 SYDVKM. The CDR3 loop is CASSLWQGVDDTQYF. The CDR3, as DNA: TGTGCCAGCAGTTTATGGCAGGGGGTCGACGATACGCAGTATTTT.

In its sample, this clone was seen many times. The chain has TRBV12-2 and TRBJ1-5; the table assigns TRBD1, which was not confirmed against the DNA. TRBV12-2 has pseudogene status. CDR3 length: 16 residues. The CDR3 protein is CASRLEPTGGNQPQHF. CDR3 DNA: TGTGCAAGTCGCTTAGAGCCCACAGGGGGCAATCAGCCCCAGCATTTT.

V and J are TRBV30 and TRBJ2-3; 8 bases line up with TRBD2. Germline lookup yields CDR1 GTSNPN and CDR2 SVGIG (reference sequence). The length of the CDR3 is 14 residues. V was pared by 1 base and J by 1 base, with 1 base of the junction left unmatched. The CDR3 region is CAWSGRGGTDTQYF. The CDR3 nucleotides are TGTGCCTGGAGTGGGCGGGGGGGCACAGATACGCAGTATTTT.

The chain joins TRBV28 to TRBJ2-2; 7 nucleotides align to TRBD1. With V trimmed by 0 bases and J by 0 bases, 4 bases remained unmatched. From germline, CDR1 is MDHEN and CDR2 SYDVKM. The CDR3 is made up of 17 amino acids. CDR3 nucleotides: TGTGCCAGCAGTTTATGGGGAACAGGGGCGAACACCGGGGAGCTGTTTTTT. It codes for CASSLWGTGANTGELFF. Looking up the rest from reference TRBV28 and TRBJ2-2 gives the full variable domain: DVKVTQSSRYLVKRTGEKVFLECVQDMDHENMFWYRQDPGLGLRLIYFSYDVKMKEKGDIPEGYSVSREKKERFSLILESASTNQTSMYLCASSLWGTGANTGELFFGEGSRLTVL.